These T cell receptor beta chains were read from a single sample in a study of OX40 agonist ivuxolimab in advanced cancers. The method was immunoSEQ multiplex PCR; TCRdb's version includes in-frame clones alone and lacks a portion of them. The sample includes roughly 14,000 clones, about four fifths seen only once; the top ten take 13% to 15%. Specimen: CD4+ or CD8+ T cells sorted from blood, collected in a trial of the OX40 agonist ivuxolimab. All receptors come from an adult with an advanced solid tumor such as melanoma, head and neck, liver or kidney cancer. The CDR3 runs from the conserved cysteine through the conserved F or W. Fields, in order: J gene, clone size, D gene, V gene, CDR3 protein, CDR3 DNA. The D gene is left open where the match is weak. Clone size is stated in some rows and not others, as once, few, many or a class when expanded.

>TRBJ1-5|.|TRBD1|TRBV28
CASQRQGSSNQPQHF
TGTGCCAGCCAACGACAGGGTAGTTCGAATCAGCCCCAGCATTTT
>TRBJ2-2|.|.|TRBV5-1
CASSLDRQRDSANTGELFF
TGCGCCAGCAGCTTGGACAGGCAACGTGATAGTGCGAACACCGGGGAGCTGTTTTTT
>TRBJ2-6|.|.|TRBV30
CAWNGKRLTKSGQRPDF
TGTGCCTGGAATGGAAAGCGTTTAACAAAGTCGGGCCAACGTCCTGACTTC
>TRBJ2-7|.|TRBD1|TRBV28
CASSPALTGVRGEQYF
TGTGCCAGCAGTCCAGCCTTAACAGGGGTCCGGGGCGAGCAGTACTTC
>TRBJ1-2|.|.|TRBV14
CASSQGVGYGYTF
TGTGCCAGCAGCCAAGGGGTCGGCTATGGCTACACCTTC
>TRBJ2-7|.|.|TRBV4-1
CASSQGVGSIYEQYF
TGCGCCAGCAGCCAAGGGGTGGGTAGTATCTACGAGCAGTACTTC
>TRBJ2-1|.|.|TRBV19
CASSPAGALEQFF
TGTGCCAGTAGTCCGGCCGGGGCATTGGAGCAGTTCTTC
>TRBJ2-7|.|.|TRBV10-3
CAISEGGGLGEQYF
TGTGCCATCAGTGAGGGTGGGGGGCTTGGCGAGCAGTACTTC
>TRBJ2-7|.|.|TRBV7-9
CASSGGVYEQYF
TGTGCCAGCAGCGGAGGGGTCTACGAGCAGTACTTC
>TRBJ1-5|.|.|TRBV21-1
CAVYRDARNQPQHF
TGTGCCGTATACCGGGACGCACGTAATCAGCCCCAGCATTTT
>TRBJ2-2|.|.|TRBV6-5
CASSLASSNTGELFF
TGTGCCAGCAGTCTAGCTAGCTCGAACACCGGGGAGCTGTTTTTT
>TRBJ2-7|medium-sized|.|TRBV29-1
CSVEAGYYEQYF
TGCAGCGTTGAGGCCGGGTACTACGAGCAGTACTTC
>TRBJ2-6|.|.|TRBV4-1
CASSQEPGANVLTF
TGCGCCAGCAGCCAAGAACCAGGGGCCAACGTCCTGACTTTC